A single sample is the source of the 23 T cell receptor beta chains below, sequenced in a study of blood T cells in healthy people across ages. Alongside a J-beta primer mix, a sample-barcoded 5' primer served in a second PCR lasting about 7 to 11 cycles. TCRdb reanalysed the 5' RACE reads using MiXCR and keeps one entry per CDR3 protein. The sample includes about 1.4 million distinct CDR3 sequences, roughly 59% seen only once; the top ten take over 5%. Sequenced input: blood. The receptors derive from a man younger than 30 in good health.

The chain has TRBV21-1 and TRBJ2-5; the D call in the table, TRBD2, was not verified against the DNA. TRBV21-1 is listed as a pseudogene. The CDR3 is made up of 15 amino acids. The CDR3 DNA is TGTGCCAGCAGCAAACGGGGGCACCAGCGGGGGACCCAGTACTTC. As protein: CASSKRGHQRGTQYF.

To note about this clonotype: Germline and junction disagree at one end, which may indicate a read error. The V and J genes are TRBV6-6 and TRBJ1-5, with unresolved D. Germline loops: CDR1 MNHNY, CDR2 SVGAGI (reference sequence). The CDR3 covers 13 residues. CDR3: CASTIQVNQPQHF. The CDR3 DNA sequence: TGTGCTAGCACAATCCAGGTCAATCAGCCCCAGCATTTT.

The rearrangement uses TRBV7-9 and TRBJ2-4, with no clear D. TRBJ2-7 explains the end of the DNA better; the J call may be wrong. Germline-derived CDR1 and CDR2 are SEHNR and FQNEAQ (reference sequence). CDR3 length: 14 amino acids. This CDR3 is CASSLLGDSYEQYF. CDR3 bases: TGTGCCAGCAGCTTACTAGGCGACTCCTACGAGCAGTACTTC.

The CDR3, as DNA: TGTGCCACCAGCAGAGAAGCGGGGAACGAGCAGTACTTC. It specifies CATSREAGNEQYF. The chain joins TRBV15 to TRBJ2-7; 7 bases align to TRBD2. The CDR3 spans 13 residues. Germline V gene sequence: CDR1 LNHNV, CDR2 YYDKDF (reference sequence). J was trimmed by 5 bases and V by 0 bases; bases with no gene match: 1.

The chain recombines TRBV7-2 with TRBJ1-6; TRBD1 matches at 11 bases. The germline V gene encodes CDR1 SGHTA and CDR2 FQGNSA. Trimming took 5 bases from V and 10 from J; bases not matched to a gene: 10. CDR3 length equals 16 residues. The CDR3 is CASSLSSGTGGSPLHF. For the CDR3, the DNA is TGTGCCAGCAGCCTTTCTTCCGGGACAGGGGGATCACCCCTCCACTTT.

This clonotype was observed a handful of times. V usage is TRBV7-9 and J usage is TRBJ2-7; D is unclear. Germline CDR1 is SEHNR and CDR2 is FQNEAQ (reference sequence). The CDR3 totals 13 residues. V gave up 5 bases and J gave up 2 bases, with 10 bases separating them. The CDR3: CASSRKQAYEQYF. The CDR3 nucleotides read TGTGCCAGCAGCCGAAAGCAAGCCTACGAGCAGTACTTC.

This clonotype was seen more than once but under ten times. This chain uses TRBV6-5 with TRBJ2-7; 9 nucleotides agree with TRBD1. Germline V CDR1 and CDR2: MNHEY, SVGAGI. This CDR3 region has 15 residues. Trimming cost V 4 bases and J 6 bases; bases outside gene matches: 10. The CDR3 sequence: CASSFSRTGVSEQYF. The CDR3 DNA is TGTGCCAGCAGTTTCTCACGGACAGGGGTGAGCGAGCAGTACTTC.

On this clonotype: A much more abundant neighbour one base away suggests this may be a read error. The rearrangement uses TRBV12-3 or TRBV12-4 and TRBJ2-5; 7 bases fit TRBD2. Trimming took 2 bases from V and 11 from J; bases not matched to a gene: 11. This CDR3 has 14 residues. CDR3 protein: CASSLWRETNEQYF. The CDR3 DNA reads as TGTGCCAGCAGTTTATGGCGGGAGACCAATGAGCAGTACTTC.

V is TRBV4-3 and J is TRBJ2-1, with D perhaps matching TRBD2 (5 bases). The CDR3 contains 15 residues. From germline, CDR1 is LGHNA and CDR2 YSLEER. Trimming left V 1 base short and J 2 bases short, with 9 bases between. CDR3 nucleotide sequence: TGCGCCAGCAGCCAAGTGAGTAGCGCCTACAATGAGCAGTTCTTC. Protein: CASSQVSSAYNEQFF.

The chain is built from TRBV4-2 and TRBJ2-7; a weak D match, TRBD1 (5 bases). The V gene lost 4 bases and the J gene lost 2 bases, with 15 bases spanning the gap. CDR3 length: 15 amino acids. Germline lookup yields CDR1 LGHNA and CDR2 YNFKEQ. CDR3 region: CASSPRQPSTYEQYF. As DNA, the CDR3 is TGTGCCAGCAGCCCACGACAGCCATCAACCTACGAGCAGTACTTC.

The J gene is TRBJ2-7, the V gene TRBV20-1; weak D call: TRBD1 (6 bases). The CDR3 is 13 residues long. V was pared by 4 bases and J by 2 bases, with 12 bases between. Germline V gene sequence: CDR1 DFQATT, CDR2 SNEGSKA (reference sequence). CDR3: CSATPGATYEQYF. DNA of the CDR3: TGCAGTGCTACCCCAGGGGCTACCTACGAGCAGTACTTC.

The chain uses TRBV29-1 and TRBJ2-5; D may match TRBD1 or TRBD2 (5 bases each). The CDR3 runs to 13 residues. Germline lookup yields CDR1 SQVTM and CDR2 ANQGSEA. V lost 1 base to trimming and J lost 1 base, with 7 bases between them. This CDR3 is CSVEVGPQETQYF. The CDR3 DNA sequence: TGCAGCGTTGAAGTGGGACCCCAAGAGACCCAGTACTTC.

This chain joins TRBV11-1 and TRBJ2-3; D unclear. V lost 1 base and J lost 2, with 28 bases in between. The germline V gene has CDR1 SGHAT and CDR2 FQDESV (reference sequence). This CDR3 spans 21 amino acids. This chain's CDR3 is CASSLGDSPWDPRYFTDTQYF. For the CDR3, the DNA is TGTGCCAGCAGCTTAGGCGACTCACCCTGGGATCCCCGATACTTCACAGATACGCAGTATTTT.

Of note for this clonotype: Compared with germline, one end of the junction differs, possibly owing to a read error. The chain has TRBV4-1 and TRBJ1-5, with D perhaps TRBD1 (6 bases). CDR1 is MGHRA and CDR2 is YSYEKL in the germline V gene. The CDR3 consists of 17 residues. The CDR3 DNA sequence: TGTGCCAGCAGCCAAGTTAGGCAAGTCAGGGGATTATCGCCCCAGCATTTT. This translates into CASSQVRQVRGLSPQHF.

The V and J genes are TRBV21-1 and TRBJ2-7. TRBV21-1 is labeled a pseudogene. The CDR3 covers 13 residues. CDR3 nucleotide sequence: TGTGCCAGCAGAGGTGACCACCGAAACGAGCAGTACTTC. This gives the protein CASRGDHRNEQYF.

This clonotype showed up just a few times. The chain joins TRBV7-9 to TRBJ2-1; D is undetermined. The CDR3 consists of 12 residues. Germline CDR1 and CDR2: SEHNR and FQNEAQ (reference sequence). The V end lost 7 bases, the J end lost 10 bases, and 14 bases lay between the germline ends. CDR3 region: CASTPLYGEQFF. The CDR3 nucleotides read TGTGCCAGCACCCCGCTGTACGGGGAGCAGTTCTTC.

This clonotype was counted only a few times. The chain has TRBV3-1 and TRBJ2-5, with 7 bases aligning to TRBD2. After removal of 0 bases from V and 0 bases from J, the junction contained 4 bases not matched to a gene. The length of the CDR3 is 16 residues. Germline V gene data show CDR1 as LGHDT and CDR2 as YNNKEL (reference sequence). The CDR3 region is CASSQDSGWDQETQYF. Here the CDR3 DNA reads TGTGCCAGCAGCCAAGATAGCGGGTGGGACCAAGAGACCCAGTACTTC.

This clonotype was observed many times. V usage is TRBV20-1 and J usage is TRBJ2-7, with D perhaps matching TRBD1 (6 bases). CDR3 length: 12 amino acids. Looked up from germline, CDR1 is DFQATT and CDR2 is SNEGSKA (reference sequence). The V end lost 6 bases, the J end lost 4 bases, and 13 bases lay between the germline ends. CDR3 region: CSANRVGYEQYF. DNA for the CDR3: TGCAGTGCCAACAGGGTCGGGTACGAGCAGTACTTC.

The CDR3 DNA reads as TGCGCCAGCAGAAATTTCGGAGGGAACAATGAGCAGTTCTTC. It translates to CASRNFGGNNEQFF. V is TRBV5-1 and J is TRBJ2-1; TRBD2 is a possible D gene (6 bases). The CDR3 extends over 14 amino acids. The germline V gene has CDR1 SGHRS and CDR2 YFSETQ. Trimming removed 5 bases at V and 5 bases at J, with 14 bases between.

The genes are TRBV25-1 and TRBJ2-1, with D tentatively TRBD1 or TRBD2 (7 bases each). Per the germline V gene, CDR1 is MGHDK and CDR2 is SYGVNS. This CDR3 is 15 amino acids long. V lost 5 bases, J lost 8 bases, and 19 bases lay in between. CDR3 sequence: CASSYHGLGGDEQFF. The CDR3 region has the DNA TGTGCCAGCAGTTATCATGGACTAGGGGGCGATGAGCAGTTCTTC. Full variable domain (missing parts from reference TRBV25-1 and TRBJ2-1): EADIYQTPRYLVIGTGKKITLECSQTMGHDKMYWYQQDPGMELHLIHYSYGVNSTEKGDLSSESTVSRIRTEHFPLTLESARPSHTSQYLCASSYHGLGGDEQFFGPGTRLTVL.

The chain combines TRBV10-3 with TRBJ2-2; 12 positions match TRBD1. Germline V CDR1 and CDR2: ENHRY, SYGVKD. The V and J ends lost 5 bases and 10 bases, in that order; junction bases with no gene match: 5. This CDR3 region has 14 residues. In nucleotides, the CDR3 is TGTGCCATCAGTCGGGACAGGGGGCTTGAGGAGCTGTTTTTT. Protein product: CAISRDRGLEELFF.

This sequence joins TRBV4-1 and TRBJ1-1, with D uncertain. The germline gives CDR1 MGHRA, CDR2 YSYEKL. Trimming shortened V by 0 bases and J by 1 base, and 6 bases separated the two germline ends. The length of the CDR3 is 14 residues. The chain's CDR3 is CASSQDLTNTEAFF. The CDR3 nucleotides read TGCGCCAGCAGCCAAGATCTGACGAACACTGAAGCTTTCTTT.

V gene TRBV27 combines with J gene TRBJ2-1; D unclear. This CDR3 comprises 15 residues. Germline V gene lookup returns CDR1 MNHEY and CDR2 SMNVEV (reference sequence). The V gene lost 3 bases and the J gene lost 0 bases, with 9 bases spanning the gap. CDR3 amino acids: CASSLWPSSYNEQFF. CDR3 DNA: TGTGCCAGCAGTTTGTGGCCGAGCTCCTACAATGAGCAGTTCTTC.